This TCR beta chain was retrieved from a study of blood T cell repertoires in COVID-19. Across the study: Acute and convalescent COVID-19 samples came from the United States, Italy and Spain.

CDR3 length equals 17 residues. The V gene's germline CDR1 is SGDLS and CDR2 YYNGEE. V trimming: 4 bases; J trimming: 5 bases; junction bases outside the gene matches: 15. Participants spanned ages about 18 to 90 years and resided in roughly 26 US areas. Which cohort a participant joined came from the clinical history participants gave. Original data processing: Amplification of reference gene primers was used by the study to estimate nucleated cell counts. Assay used: immunoSEQ multiplex PCR; TCRdb lists only in-frame clones, some missing. V, J and clone size derive from that table, while D and trimming were established from the DNA sequence. The table lists 150,000 to 200,000 clones, 89% of them singletons.

The sequence derives from a woman in her thirties or forties with acute COVID-19. The gene calls are TRBV9 and TRBJ2-3; 8 bases align to TRBD2. Sequenced sample: PBMCs or T cells enriched from blood (not recorded which). The DNA for the CDR3 is TGTGCCAGCAGCCGCCTCGTGACAGCGGGAGTGGTAGATACGCAGTATTTT. Its protein product is CASSRLVTAGVVDTQYF.